Each of the 4 T cell receptor beta chains below was sequenced from the same sample in a study of T cell repertoires in cytomegalovirus infection. TCRdb itself ran the reads through MiXCR, one entry per CDR3 protein. The sample yields more than 150,000 distinct CDR3 sequences, 15% to 20% seen once. The specimen sequenced was CD8+ T cells from PBMCs. The source is a human donor in good health (CMV status not recorded). Some clones in this sample may be carry-over from other donors' samples.

J is TRBJ1-5 and V is TRBV2; D is ambiguous. CDR1 and CDR2 from the germline V gene are SNHLY and FYNNEI. The CDR3 covers 14 residues. Trimming shortened V by 3 bases and J by 1 base, and 7 bases separated the two germline ends. The CDR3 is CASSDGRSNQPQHF. DNA of the CDR3: TGTGCCAGCAGTGACGGGCGGAGCAATCAGCCCCAGCATTTT.

The table lists this clonotype with a few counts. One junction end disagrees with the germline gene, perhaps due to a read error. This chain links TRBV28 with TRBJ2-1; 7 bases line up with TRBD2. Per germline, CDR1 MDHEN and CDR2 SYDVKM. CDR3 length: 11 amino acids. The DNA of the CDR3 is TGTGCCAGCAGTTTAGCGCGGGAGCCGTTCTTC. This codes for CASSLAREPFF.

The sample holds a few counts of this clonotype. The chain couples TRBV28 to TRBJ2-1; D is ambiguous. The germline V gene has CDR1 MDHEN and CDR2 SYDVKM. This CDR3 contains 15 residues. V gave up 5 bases and J gave up 8 bases, with 19 bases separating them. The CDR3 DNA is TGTGCCAGCAGTCGGCCCTGGACCCAACGGGATGAGCAGTTCTTC. Its protein product is CASSRPWTQRDEQFF.

This clonotype showed up just a few times. A much larger clone lies one base from this, so it may be a read error. Here the CDR3 DNA reads TGTGCCAGCAGCGTAGGGACCGGGGAGCTGTTTTTT. It yields the protein CASSVGTGELFF. This chain links TRBV7-2 with TRBJ2-2, with unresolved D. Germline-derived CDR1 and CDR2 are SGHTA and FQGNSA. The CDR3 length is 12 residues. V lost 5 bases and J 5 bases, leaving 6 bases between the germline ends.